Listed below are T cell receptor beta chains from one sample, sequenced in a study of T cell repertoires in cytomegalovirus infection. TCRdb ran MiXCR on the reads and lists one entry per CDR3 protein. The table records about 530,000 distinct CDR3 sequences, about a quarter of them present only once. The sequenced sample was PBMCs. Receptors were obtained from a human donor in good health (CMV status not recorded). Some clones in this sample may be carry-over from other donors' samples. The CDR3 runs from the conserved cysteine through the conserved F or W. A D gene is named only where the DNA matches it firmly. Clone size appears in some rows only: once, few, many, or a class for an expanded clone.

TRBJ2-3,.,TRBV6-5,.,TGTGCCAGCAGTTACTCGAGGCGGGATACGCAGTATTTT,CASSYSRRDTQYF
TRBJ1-1,.,TRBV7-2,many,TGTGCCAGCAGCTTATCCCGGGAAGCTTTCTTT,CASSLSREAFF
TRBJ1-2,.,TRBV28,.,TGTGCCAGCAGTTTCAGCGGTCCCCGGTATGGCTACACCTTC,CASSFSGPRYGYTF
TRBJ1-1,.,TRBV2,.,TGTGCCAGCAGGGTACAGGAAGCTTTCTTT,CASRVQEAFF
TRBJ1-1,.,TRBV18,few,TGTGCCAGCTCACCAGGGGGGTATTTGGAAGCTTTCTTT,CASSPGGYLEAFF
TRBJ2-7,.,TRBV7-2,many,TGTGCCAGCAGCCTATTTGGGGTTACAACCTACGAGCAGTACTTC,CASSLFGVTTYEQYF
TRBJ1-1,.,TRBV6-2/TRBV6-3,.,TGTGCCAGCAGTACCGGAGACAGGCTGAACACTGAAGCTTTCTTT,CASSTGDRLNTEAFF
TRBJ1-1,.,TRBV6-2/TRBV6-3,.,TGTGCCAGCAGTAGACCCCCTGGACAGTTGAACACTGAAGCTTTCTTT,CASSRPPGQLNTEAFF
TRBJ1-5,.,TRBV5-6,.,TGTGCCAGCAGCTACTTTGGGAGGGGAGGCAATCAGCCCCAGCATTTT,CASSYFGRGGNQPQHF
TRBJ1-1,.,TRBV20-1,.,TGCAGTGCTAGAGTCCTGCAACAGAAGGCTTTCTTT,CSARVLQQKAFF
TRBJ2-1,.,TRBV4-1,few,TGCGCCAGCAGCAGGGGACTGACGACATACAATGAGCAGTTCTTC,CASSRGLTTYNEQFF
TRBJ2-7,.,TRBV6-2/TRBV6-3,few,TGTGCCAGCACTCCATGGGGGGTTCCTTACGAGCAGTACTTC,CASTPWGVPYEQYF
TRBJ1-2,.,TRBV20-1,.,TGCAGTGCTAGAGATCCGGGGGTCCCCTATGGCTACACCTTC,CSARDPGVPYGYTF
TRBJ1-5,.,TRBV19,.,TGTGCCTCTCGGAGGGGAGTGGATAGCAATCAGCCCCAGCATTTT,CASRRGVDSNQPQHF
TRBJ2-6,TRBD1,TRBV27,.,TGTGCCAGCAGTTTGCGGGACAGGGGTCCTGGGGCCAACGTCCTGACTTTC,CASSLRDRGPGANVLTF
TRBJ2-1,.,TRBV7-2,few,TGTGCCAGCAGCCTTGGACAGCGTTTAAATGAGCAGTTCTTC,CASSLGQRLNEQFF
TRBJ2-7,TRBD1,TRBV19,.,TGTGCCAGTAGTCGAGGGTGGCCACAGGGGCTCGGCGAGCAGTACTTC,CASSRGWPQGLGEQYF
TRBJ2-5,.,TRBV12-3/TRBV12-4,few,TGTGCCAGCAGTTTGGGCGGGAACCAAGAGACCCAGTACTTC,CASSLGGNQETQYF
TRBJ2-5,TRBD2,TRBV7-7,.,TGTGCCAGCAGCTTAGGGGTTCTGGCGGGGGAAGAGACCCAGTACTTC,CASSLGVLAGEETQYF
TRBJ2-7,.,TRBV7-6,few,TGTGCCAGCAGCGATGTTGGGGGGGCGCGATATGGTGAGCAGTACTTC,CASSDVGGARYGEQYF